Following are 28 T cell receptor beta chains from one sample sequenced in a study of cytomegalovirus exposure and HLA in healthy donors. 13 Jbeta primers and 60 Vbeta primers were used for the PCR. TCRdb's copy holds only in-frame clones and misses some; the assay was immunoSEQ multiplex PCR. Seen here are about 130,000 clones, just under 90% observed once, and the top ten hold 4% to 6.5%. What was sequenced was PBMCs. The receptor set was obtained from a woman younger than 45 in good health and CMV-seronegative.

This chain uses TRBV7-8 with TRBJ2-1; 10 bases fit TRBD1. The CDR3 spans 17 residues. Germline V gene sequence: CDR1 SGHVS, CDR2 FQNEAQ. V shed 2 bases and J 6 bases; nucleotides not matched to a gene: 10. CDR3 in DNA: TGTGCCAGCAGCTTAAAGCTTCTGGGACAGGGGCGCAATGAGCAGTTCTTC. It specifies CASSLKLLGQGRNEQFF.

J is TRBJ2-5 and V is TRBV6-1; TRBD1 might be the D (6 bases). The J call may be wrong; the DNA end is better matched by TRBJ2-7. CDR1 and CDR2 from the germline V gene are MNHNS and SASEGT. The CDR3 spans 16 residues. The CDR3 spells CASREQGKGPYYEQYF. CDR3 sequence (DNA): TGTGCCAGCAGAGAACAGGGAAAGGGGCCCTACTACGAGCAGTACTTC.

The gene calls are TRBV7-2 and TRBJ2-5; tentatively, D is TRBD1 (6 bases). The CDR3 has 15 amino acids. CDR1 SGHTA and CDR2 FQGNSA come from the germline V gene. V lost 1 base to trimming and J lost 2 bases, with 11 bases between them. The CDR3 is CASSLVAQGQETQYF. CDR3 nucleotide sequence: TGTGCCAGCAGCTTAGTCGCACAGGGTCAAGAGACCCAGTACTTC.

The chain is built from TRBV6-1 and TRBJ1-3; perhaps TRBD1 as D (6 bases). Trimming took 2 bases from V and 3 from J, leaving 14 bases between them. Germline-derived CDR1 and CDR2 are MNHNS and SASEGT. The CDR3 consists of 16 residues. CDR3 sequence (DNA): TGTGCCAGCAGTGAACCCCTCAGGGGCGGTGGAAACACCATATATTTT. Translating it yields CASSEPLRGGGNTIYF.

This clone was picked up a small number of times. The V call is TRBV5-1, the J call TRBJ2-2, with TRBD1 matching over 8 bases. The CDR3 sequence is 21 residues long. V was pared by 2 bases and J by 4 bases, with 22 bases of the junction left unmatched. The germline CDR1 and CDR2 sequences are SGHRS and YFSETQ. CDR3 sequence: CASSFTAVEQGVRIGTGELFF. In DNA form, the CDR3 reads TGCGCCAGCAGCTTTACGGCGGTGGAACAGGGGGTGCGAATCGGCACCGGGGAGCTGTTTTTT.

This clone was detected only a few times. The genes are TRBV4-3 and TRBJ2-1; possibly TRBD2 for D (5 bases). V was clipped by 4 bases and J by 0 bases, with 10 bases between them. The CDR3 contains 15 residues. CDR1 LGHNA and CDR2 YSLEER come from the germline V gene. Written as DNA, the CDR3 is TGCGCCAGCAGCCCTAGCATACTCTCCTACAATGAGCAGTTCTTC. It is translated as CASSPSILSYNEQFF.

This clone was seen a few times. The chain couples TRBV5-1 to TRBJ1-4; D gene uncertain. The CDR3 length is 16 residues. The V end lost 4 bases, the J end lost 8 bases, and 21 bases lay between the germline ends. Germline assignment: CDR1 SGHRS and CDR2 YFSETQ. CDR3 bases: TGCGCCAGCAGCACCCTCGACACCTTCCCAGGAGAAAAACTGTTTTTT. Its protein product is CASSTLDTFPGEKLFF.

This clone was seen more than once but under ten times. This chain joins TRBV4-3 and TRBJ2-6; 10 positions match TRBD1. CDR3 length: 17 residues. Germline V gene sequence: CDR1 LGHNA, CDR2 YSLEER. V dropped 1 base and J dropped 0; count of bases not matched to a gene: 0. This CDR3 reads CASSQGTGGSGANVLTF. Written as DNA, the CDR3 is TGCGCCAGCAGCCAAGGGACAGGGGGCTCTGGGGCCAACGTCCTGACTTTC.

The chain carries TRBV4-1 and TRBJ1-2; no firm D call. V lost 4 bases to trimming and J lost 4 bases, with 16 bases between them. CDR3 length equals 15 residues. CDR1 MGHRA and CDR2 YSYEKL come from the germline V gene. The CDR3 loop reads CASSPLGRSGYGYTF. The CDR3 DNA reads as TGCGCCAGCAGCCCCCTCGGAAGGAGCGGCTATGGCTACACCTTC.

The chain joins TRBV30 to TRBJ1-6; 7 bases agree with TRBD1. Germline trimming cut 2 bases from V and 9 bases from J; bases unmatched to any gene: 10. In germline, CDR1 is GTSNPN, CDR2 SVGIG (reference sequence). This CDR3 contains 15 residues. The CDR3 protein is CAWSSRTGLGSPLHF. The DNA for the CDR3 is TGTGCCTGGAGTTCCAGGACAGGTCTCGGTTCACCCCTCCACTTT.

The rearrangement links TRBV7-2 to TRBJ2-1; 11 bases are shared with TRBD2. The CDR3 totals 17 residues. The V and J ends lost 4 bases and 0 bases, in that order; junction bases with no gene match: 5. Germline values: CDR1 SGHTA, CDR2 FQGNSA. The CDR3 DNA sequence: TGTGCCAGCAGCTCTCGACTAGCGGGGCTCTCCTACAATGAGCAGTTCTTC. This sequence encodes CASSSRLAGLSYNEQFF.

The chain combines TRBV6-1 with TRBJ1-5; D call uncertain. Trimming cost V 4 bases and J 0 bases, with 10 bases left between them. In germline, CDR1 is MNHNS, CDR2 SASEGT. CDR3 length equals 15 residues. The DNA for the CDR3 is TGTGCCAGCAGTGTTTCCGGGAATAGCAATCAGCCCCAGCATTTT. It is translated as CASSVSGNSNQPQHF.

This chain joins TRBV7-2 and TRBJ1-1; 8 nucleotides match TRBD1. Unmatched junction bases numbered 6, after V lost 2 bases and J lost 1 base. The CDR3 runs 16 residues. Germline CDR1 and CDR2: SGHTA and FQGNSA. The CDR3 coding sequence is TGTGCCAGCAGCTTACAGGGACAGGCCTCGAACACTGAAGCTTTCTTT. Its translation: CASSLQGQASNTEAFF.

V usage is TRBV7-9 and J usage is TRBJ2-2, with TRBD2 matching over 9 bases. Germline loops: CDR1 SEHNR, CDR2 FQNEAQ (reference sequence). This CDR3 is 14 amino acids long. Written as DNA, the CDR3 is TGTGCTGTTAGCGGGAGTACGTACACCGGGGAGCTGTTTTTT. It yields the protein CAVSGSTYTGELFF.

The chain couples TRBV4-3 to TRBJ2-2; 8 nucleotides agree with TRBD1. The CDR3 has 15 amino acids. CDR1 and CDR2 (germline): LGHNA, YSLEER. J lost 4 bases, V lost 4 bases, and 5 bases had no gene match. CDR3 nucleotide sequence: TGCGCCAGCAGCCGGACAGGGCCGGGCACCGGGGAGCTGTTTTTT. This gives the protein CASSRTGPGTGELFF.

This chain links TRBV6-5 with TRBJ1-3; no firm D call. This CDR3 has 14 residues. Germline CDR1 and CDR2: MNHEY and SVGAGI. Trimming took off 4 bases at V and 5 bases at J, with 12 bases between the two ends. The CDR3 nucleotides are TGTGCCAGCAGTTCTGACAACCTTCGAAACACCATATATTTT. It is translated as CASSSDNLRNTIYF.

The rearrangement uses TRBV5-1 and TRBJ2-5; TRBD1 agrees at 8 bases. Looked up from germline, CDR1 is SGHRS and CDR2 is YFSETQ. This CDR3 comprises 15 residues. J was trimmed by 11 bases and V by 0 bases; bases with no gene match: 12. CDR3 in amino acids: CASSLGTGPYERQYF. The CDR3 nucleotides are TGCGCCAGCAGCTTGGGGACAGGGCCCTACGAGCGGCAGTACTTC.

The chain couples TRBV7-2 to TRBJ2-7; no clear D. The CDR3 has 12 amino acids. Germline V gene sequence: CDR1 SGHTA, CDR2 FQGNSA. V was trimmed by 5 bases and J by 0 bases, leaving 5 bases between them. This CDR3 is CASSPSSYEQYF. As DNA, the CDR3 is TGTGCCAGCAGCCCGAGCTCCTACGAGCAGTACTTC.

The chain carries TRBV7-8 and TRBJ2-7, with 11 bases aligning to TRBD2. The junction had 0 bases not matched to a gene; V was cut back by 0 bases and J by 5 bases. Germline V gene sequence: CDR1 SGHVS, CDR2 FQNEAQ. This CDR3 has 14 residues. The CDR3 coding sequence is TGTGCCAGCAGCTTAGCACTAGCGGGAGACGAGCAGTACTTC. Its translation: CASSLALAGDEQYF.

The chain uses TRBV2 and TRBJ1-3; D possibly corresponds to TRBD1 (5 bases). V was clipped by 6 bases and J by 0 bases, with 18 bases between them. Germline lookup yields CDR1 SNHLY and CDR2 FYNNEI. This CDR3 is 17 amino acids long. The CDR3 spells CASRGPTVPSSGNTIYF. CDR3 nucleotide sequence: TGTGCCAGCAGGGGGCCGACAGTCCCAAGCTCTGGAAACACCATATATTTT.

The chain carries TRBV7-6 and TRBJ1-1, with D perhaps matching TRBD1 (6 bases). Between the trimmed V and J ends, which lost 8 bases and 0 bases, there was a span of 10 bases. Germline lookup yields CDR1 SGHVS and CDR2 FNYEAQ. The length of the CDR3 is 13 residues. This chain's CDR3 is CASGGSVNTEAFF. The CDR3 DNA reads as TGTGCCAGCGGGGGCTCAGTGAACACTGAAGCTTTCTTT. Complete variable domain (other parts from reference TRBV7-6 and TRBJ1-1): GAGVSQSPRYKVTKRGQDVALRCDPISGHVSLYWYRQALGQGPEFLTYFNYEAQQDKSGLPNDRFSAERPEGSISTLTIQRTEQRDSAMYRCASGGSVNTEAFFGQGTRLTVV.

This chain uses TRBV27 with TRBJ2-1; 7 positions match TRBD2. The CDR3 has 16 amino acids. Germline CDR1 is MNHEY and CDR2 is SMNVEV (reference sequence). Losses at the gene ends were 5 bases for V and 1 base for J; bases not matched to a gene: 8. CDR3 sequence (DNA): TGTGCCAGCAGTCCCCTCCTAGCGGAATCCTACAATGAGCAGTTCTTC. Translation: CASSPLLAESYNEQFF.

The rearrangement links TRBV4-2 to TRBJ2-1, with D possibly TRBD2 on 6 matching bases. The CDR3 covers 14 residues. Trimming took off 0 bases at V and 13 bases at J, with 16 bases between the two ends. Germline V gene data show CDR1 as LGHNA and CDR2 as YNFKEQ. CDR3 sequence reads: CASSQDSLAGSQFF. CDR3 DNA sequence: TGTGCCAGCAGCCAAGATTCACTAGCCGGTTCCCAGTTCTTC.

This clone has more than one count but fewer than ten. V is TRBV19 and J is TRBJ1-1; tentatively, D is TRBD1 (6 bases). Trimming shortened V by 3 bases and J by 8 bases, and 10 bases separated the two germline ends. Germline loops: CDR1 LNHDA, CDR2 SQIVND (reference sequence). The CDR3 has 12 amino acids. CDR3 in DNA: TGTGCCAGTAGTATTAATGACAGGGAAGCTTTCTTT. This sequence encodes CASSINDREAFF.

The V and J genes are TRBV29-1 and TRBJ2-7; D gene unclear. CDR3 length: 11 amino acids. CDR1 is SQVTM and CDR2 is ANQGSEA in the germline V gene. Trimming left V 7 bases short and J 4 bases short, with 11 bases between. The CDR3 DNA sequence: TGCAGCGCCCTTAGCACGTACGAGCAGTACTTC. Translated: CSALSTYEQYF.

The CDR3 bases are TGTGCCAGCAGCGCTCTAGCGGCCAGCTCCTACGAGCAGTACTTC. This sequence encodes CASSALAASSYEQYF. The gene calls are TRBV7-2 and TRBJ2-7, with 7 bases that match TRBD2. Germline CDR1 SGHTA, CDR2 FQGNSA. The length of the CDR3 is 15 residues. V was pared by 5 bases and J by 0 bases, with 7 bases of the junction left unmatched.

This clone came up a few times. V usage is TRBV2 and J usage is TRBJ1-5; 10 bases fit TRBD1. CDR3 length equals 14 residues. Germline V lookup: CDR1 SNHLY, CDR2 FYNNEI. Unmatched junction bases numbered 6, after V lost 7 bases and J lost 6 bases. The CDR3 protein is CASIGTGAGQPQHF. The CDR3 DNA follows: TGTGCCAGCATTGGGACAGGGGCGGGTCAGCCCCAGCATTTT.

This chain joins TRBV27 and TRBJ1-1, with TRBD1 matching 7 bases. The germline CDR1 and CDR2 sequences are MNHEY and SMNVEV (reference sequence). With 2 bases clipped from V and 1 base from J, the junction kept 1 base outside the gene matches. The CDR3 runs 14 residues. The DNA for the CDR3 is TGTGCCAGCAGTTTAAGACAGGGGAACACTGAAGCTTTCTTT. This codes for CASSLRQGNTEAFF.